The 26 T cell receptor beta chains below come from one sample, sequenced in a study of blood T cells in healthy people across ages. Then a second PCR, running roughly 7 to 11 cycles, was carried out with a sample-barcoded 5' primer and a J-beta primer mix. In TCRdb, the 5' RACE reads were re-called with MiXCR into one record per CDR3 protein. The sample lists about 800,000 distinct CDR3 sequences, around 25% occurring once. The sample was also linked to a second study, of T cells of mothers and their children.

Sequencing was carried out using blood. These receptors were taken from a boy younger than 18 in good health.

The chain links TRBV30 to TRBJ2-5, with 10 bases lining up with TRBD1. V lost 1 base and J lost 5; bases outside the gene matches: 4. The V gene's germline CDR1 is GTSNPN and CDR2 SVGIG (reference sequence). The CDR3 covers 14 residues. CDR3 amino acids: CAWSGRQGAETQYF. CDR3 nucleotide sequence: TGTGCCTGGAGTGGTCGACAGGGGGCGGAGACCCAGTACTTC. The entire variable domain, with the rest obtained from reference TRBV30 and TRBJ2-5, is as follows: SQTIHQWPATLVQPVGSPLSLECTVEGTSNPNLYWYRQAAGRGLQLLFYSVGIGQISSEVPQNLSASRPQDRQFILSSKKLLLSDSGFYLCAWSGRQGAETQYFGPGTRLLVL.

This chain links TRBV28 with TRBJ2-5, with 8 bases fitting TRBD2. CDR1 MDHEN and CDR2 SYDVKM come from the germline V gene. The CDR3 runs 13 residues. V lost 6 bases, J lost 11 bases, and 11 bases stayed unmatched. The CDR3 DNA reads as TGTGCCAGCAGATCACCCCTAGCGGGTTCGCAGTACTTC. Translating gives CASRSPLAGSQYF.

The V call is TRBV20-1, the J call TRBJ2-5, with TRBD2 matching over 13 bases. Germline trimming cut 0 bases from V and 4 bases from J; bases unmatched to any gene: 11. CDR3 length: 18 residues. Germline loops: CDR1 DFQATT, CDR2 SNEGSKA (reference sequence). The CDR3 protein is CSARDPGLAGVGGETQYF. In nucleotides, the CDR3 is TGCAGTGCTAGAGATCCCGGACTAGCGGGAGTGGGGGGAGAGACCCAGTACTTC.

V and J are TRBV27 and TRBJ2-7; 8 nucleotides align to TRBD1. The V gene's germline CDR1 is MNHEY and CDR2 SMNVEV (reference sequence). The CDR3 has 13 amino acids. V was clipped by 6 bases and J by 6 bases; unmatched bases: 7. The CDR3: CASRARTGREQYF. CDR3 nucleotide sequence: TGTGCCAGCAGGGCGAGGACAGGGCGCGAGCAGTACTTC.

This clonotype was recorded a few times. The CDR3 protein is CATSERTGGRNEQFF. CDR3 DNA: TGTGCCACCAGTGAAAGGACAGGGGGCCGCAATGAGCAGTTCTTC. V is TRBV24-1 and J is TRBJ2-1; 11 bases are shared with TRBD1. V gave up 4 bases and J gave up 6 bases; unmatched junction bases: 4. The CDR3 runs 15 residues. Germline CDR1 and CDR2: KGHDR and SFDVKD.

The chain carries TRBV10-3 and TRBJ1-2; 8 nucleotides line up with TRBD1. Per the germline V gene, CDR1 is ENHRY and CDR2 is SYGVKD. The CDR3 sequence is 13 residues long. With V trimmed by 6 bases and J by 5 bases, 5 bases remained unmatched. The CDR3 sequence is CAIRRTGWYGYTF. CDR3 in DNA: TGTGCCATCAGGAGGACAGGGTGGTATGGCTACACCTTC.

The rearrangement joins TRBV21-1 to TRBJ2-7; the table assigns TRBD2, which was not confirmed against the DNA. TRBV21-1 counts as a pseudogene. The CDR3 has 13 amino acids. The CDR3 region has the DNA TGTGCCAGAAAACAGGAGGGGTCCTACGGGCAGTACTTC. Protein product: CARKQEGSYGQYF.

The J gene is TRBJ2-5, the V gene TRBV5-1; TRBD2 matches 14 bases. Germline V gene lookup returns CDR1 SGHRS and CDR2 YFSETQ. This CDR3 spans 16 amino acids. V lost 0 bases, J lost 4 bases, and 2 bases stayed unmatched. The CDR3 here is CASSLGGTSGGETQYF. The CDR3 DNA follows: TGCGCCAGCAGCTTGGGAGGGACTAGCGGGGGAGAGACCCAGTACTTC.

The chain has TRBV20-1 and TRBJ2-7; D is unresolved. Germline V gene lookup returns CDR1 DFQATT and CDR2 SNEGSKA (reference sequence). The CDR3 length is 14 residues. V was clipped by 0 bases and J by 0 bases, with 9 bases between them. The CDR3 region is CSARDVGSSYEQYF. CDR3 nucleotide sequence: TGCAGTGCTAGAGATGTCGGAAGCTCCTACGAGCAGTACTTC.

The chain combines TRBV7-9 with TRBJ2-1; TRBD2 agrees at 9 bases. The CDR3 covers 15 residues. Germline V gene sequence: CDR1 SEHNR, CDR2 FQNEAQ (reference sequence). With 3 bases clipped from V and 5 bases from J, the junction kept 5 bases outside the gene matches. The CDR3 protein is CASSLSLAGNNEQFF. The CDR3 nucleotides read TGTGCCAGCAGCTTGTCCCTAGCGGGGAACAATGAGCAGTTCTTC. The entire variable domain, with the rest obtained from reference TRBV7-9 and TRBJ2-1, is as follows: DTGVSQNPRHKITKRGQNVTFRCDPISEHNRLYWYRQTLGQGPEFLTYFQNEAQLEKSRLLSDRFSAERPKGSFSTLEIQRTEQGDSAMYLCASSLSLAGNNEQFFGPGTRLTVL.

The J gene is TRBJ2-1, the V gene TRBV5-1, with D possibly TRBD2 on 5 matching bases. The CDR3 consists of 13 residues. Germline values: CDR1 SGHRS, CDR2 YFSETQ. Trimming removed 7 bases at V and 1 base at J, with 9 bases between. The CDR3 loop is CASLGASYNEQFF. The CDR3 DNA sequence: TGCGCCAGCTTGGGAGCTTCCTACAATGAGCAGTTCTTC.

This chain uses TRBV12-5 with TRBJ1-1; TRBD1 aligns across 7 bases. The CDR3 spans 15 residues. V lost 2 bases and J lost 0; bases outside the gene matches: 3. CDR1 is LGHNT and CDR2 is FRNRAP in the germline V gene. CDR3 in amino acids: CASGLQGGLNTEAFF. The CDR3 nucleotides are TGTGCTAGTGGTTTGCAGGGGGGCCTGAACACTGAAGCTTTCTTT.

The V and J genes are TRBV28 and TRBJ2-2; D unresolved. The CDR3 sequence is 12 residues long. V dropped 7 bases and J dropped 0 bases, with 3 bases sitting between them. Looked up from germline, CDR1 is MDHEN and CDR2 is SYDVKM. The CDR3 reads CASNTNTGELFF. The CDR3 DNA sequence: TGTGCCAGCAACACGAACACCGGGGAGCTGTTTTTT.

CDR3 region: CASSQDSQLSRHEQYF. The CDR3 nucleotides read TGCGCCAGCAGCCAAGATTCGCAACTCTCAAGGCACGAGCAGTACTTC. V is TRBV4-3 and J is TRBJ2-7; D remains ambiguous. The germline V gene encodes CDR1 LGHNA and CDR2 YSLEER. The CDR3 extends over 16 amino acids. V dropped 0 bases and J dropped 5 bases, with 17 bases sitting between them.

This clonotype was recorded at least ten times. The chain combines TRBV2 with TRBJ2-4; D unclear. CDR1 and CDR2 from the germline V gene are SNHLY and FYNNEI. With 10 bases removed from V and 4 bases from J, the gap between germline ends came to 17 bases. This CDR3 has 14 amino acids. CDR3 amino acids: CATFPVIGKNIQYF. The CDR3 coding sequence is TGTGCCACCTTCCCGGTTATAGGAAAAAACATTCAGTACTTC.

The chain couples TRBV6-5 to TRBJ2-1; D perhaps matches TRBD2 (5 bases). CDR1 is MNHEY and CDR2 is SVGAGI in the germline V gene. The CDR3 runs to 14 residues. Trimming left V 2 bases short and J 6 bases short, with 11 bases between. For the CDR3, the DNA is TGTGCCAGCAGTTACGGGGTCGGAGGCAATGAGCAGTTCTTC. It is translated as CASSYGVGGNEQFF.

This clonotype was counted between two and nine times. This chain links TRBV28 with TRBJ2-2, with 8 bases aligning to TRBD1. The CDR3 totals 15 residues. Germline loops: CDR1 MDHEN, CDR2 SYDVKM. The J segment lost 1 base and the V segment lost 6 bases, leaving 4 bases of the junction unmatched. The CDR3: CASSTGTGNTGELFF. The CDR3, as DNA: TGTGCCAGCAGCACCGGGACAGGGAACACCGGGGAGCTGTTTTTT.

The genes are TRBV11-2 and TRBJ1-1; the match to TRBD1 covers 10 bases. The CDR3 sequence is 14 residues long. CDR1 and CDR2 from the germline V gene are SGHAT and FQNNGV. V lost 6 bases to trimming and J lost 4 bases; unmatched junction nucleotides: 5. CDR3 in amino acids: CASSFRDRGTEAFF. CDR3 DNA: TGTGCCAGCAGTTTTCGGGACAGGGGCACTGAAGCTTTCTTT.

The rearrangement joins TRBV2 to TRBJ2-5, with D possibly being TRBD2 (5 bases). Trimming pared 5 bases from V and 5 bases from J, leaving 21 bases between. Per germline, CDR1 SNHLY and CDR2 FYNNEI. The CDR3 consists of 16 residues. The CDR3 reads CASSPRRGGVYETQYF. The CDR3 DNA sequence: TGTGCCAGCAGTCCACGCCGGGGTGGAGTATACGAGACCCAGTACTTC.

V and J are TRBV6-5 and TRBJ2-3; possibly TRBD1 for D (6 bases). There are 15 residues in the CDR3. V was cut by 0 bases and J by 4 bases, with 11 bases left in between. Germline CDR1 reads MNHEY; CDR2 reads SVGAGI. CDR3 region: CASSYSQGSPDTQYF. The CDR3 DNA reads as TGTGCCAGCAGTTACTCCCAGGGGTCCCCAGATACGCAGTATTTT.

This clonotype was observed a handful of times. The V gene is TRBV24-1, the J gene TRBJ2-7, with 8 bases identical to TRBD1. CDR1 is KGHDR and CDR2 is SFDVKD in the germline V gene. The CDR3 totals 16 residues. J was trimmed by 3 bases and V by 4 bases; bases with no gene match: 10. CDR3 in amino acids: CATSDSGTGRLYEQYF. The CDR3 DNA sequence: TGTGCCACCAGTGACTCCGGGACAGGCCGGCTCTACGAGCAGTACTTC.

V usage is TRBV7-2 and J usage is TRBJ2-1; 7 positions match TRBD2. Germline V lookup: CDR1 SGHTA, CDR2 FQGNSA. This CDR3 is 15 amino acids long. V lost 4 bases, J lost 3 bases, and 6 bases stayed unmatched. CDR3 sequence (DNA): TGTGCCAGCAGCTCCCGCAGCGGGGACTACAATGAGCAGTTCTTC. This translates into CASSSRSGDYNEQFF.

The chain combines TRBV4-3 with TRBJ1-2, with D uncertain. CDR3 length: 14 amino acids. Looked up from germline, CDR1 is LGHNA and CDR2 is YSLEER. Trimming took off 0 bases at V and 2 bases at J, with 7 bases between the two ends. The CDR3 nucleotides are TGCGCCAGCAGCCAAGATTCGGAGAACTATGGCTACACCTTC. Protein product: CASSQDSENYGYTF.

The chain carries TRBV28 and TRBJ2-3; perhaps TRBD1 as D (6 bases). The CDR3 covers 19 residues. In germline, CDR1 is MDHEN, CDR2 SYDVKM. V lost 1 base, J lost 4 bases, and 24 bases lay in between. CDR3: CASSLFQGGGLLGPDTQYF. The CDR3 nucleotides are TGTGCCAGCAGTTTATTTCAAGGTGGGGGCCTCCTGGGACCAGATACGCAGTATTTT.

This clonotype has a handful of counts. V usage is TRBV7-9 and J usage is TRBJ2-3; TRBD2 matches 9 bases. The CDR3 has 15 residues. V trimming: 2 bases; J trimming: 4 bases; junction bases outside the gene matches: 4. Germline V gene sequence: CDR1 SEHNR, CDR2 FQNEAQ (reference sequence). The CDR3 bases are TGTGCCAGCAGCTTATTTGCGGGAGGGTCAGATACGCAGTATTTT. Its translation is CASSLFAGGSDTQYF.

CDR3 sequence: CASSLTGDGSTEAFF. CDR3 coding DNA: TGTGCCAGCAGCTTAACTGGGGATGGGAGCACTGAAGCTTTCTTT. V and J are TRBV7-3 and TRBJ1-1, with D hard to call. The V and J ends lost 0 bases and 4 bases respectively, with 12 bases between them. This CDR3 region has 15 residues. The V gene's germline CDR1 is SGHTA and CDR2 FQGTGA.